The text below deals with one TCR beta chain. The sample belongs to a study of blood T cells in healthy people across ages. This CDR3 region has 18 residues. Unmatched junction bases numbered 24, after V lost 5 bases and J lost 11 bases. Primers used in a second PCR of about 6 to 11 cycles were a sample-barcoded 5' primer and a J-beta primer mix. Every single cDNA molecule received a tag from a template-switch adaptor with 12 random nucleotides. MiXCR was run by TCRdb on the 5' RACE reads, yielding one entry per CDR3 protein. The sample has a few hundred thousand distinct CDR3 sequences, about 55% seen once.

The chain is built from TRBV12-3 or TRBV12-4 and TRBJ1-2; TRBD1 matches 9 bases. The sequencing input was blood. The clonotype comes from a man between 60 and 70 years old in good health. CDR3 DNA sequence: TGTGCCAGCAGTCCTTCCAGGGGGTCGACAGGGGGTTCCTACGGTTACACCTTC. It encodes CASSPSRGSTGGSYGYTF.